This T cell receptor beta chain was profiled in a study of cytomegalovirus exposure and HLA in healthy donors. Whole-study context: T cells numbering about 180 million yielded some 100 million unique TCR beta sequences in an earlier analysis.

CDR3 size: 14 residues. Trimming at V came to 6 bases and at J to 4 bases, leaving 6 bases not matched to a gene. From germline, CDR1 is SGHRS and CDR2 YFSETQ. A multiplex PCR was run with 60 Vbeta primers and 13 Jbeta primers. Profiling relied on immunoSEQ multiplex PCR, and the TCRdb table lists in-frame clones only, not all of them. The sample includes more than 90,000 clones, about two thirds of them seen just once. General study points: Looking again later, the authors saw that most CMV-associated TCR beta chains seemed HLA-restricted. Associated with cytomegalovirus, according to the listing, were about 160 TCR beta chains. It was shown in a later analysis that HLA-associated TCR beta chains were more clonally expanded than other, equally common chains.

Regarding this clone: Antigen: not known.

The clonotype was recovered from a boy aged 5-17 years in good health and CMV-seropositive. V gene TRBV5-1 combines with J gene TRBJ2-7, with 11 bases identical to TRBD1. What was sequenced was PBMCs. CDR3 nucleotides: TGCGCCAGCAACGTGGGACAGGGGGTTTACGAGCAGTACTTC. Protein sequence: CASNVGQGVYEQYF.